This entry concerns a single T cell receptor (beta chain). From germline, CDR1 is SNHLY and CDR2 FYNNEI. V lost 11 bases to trimming and J lost 0 bases; unmatched junction nucleotides: 5. The CDR3 spans 14 residues. This record comes from a study of blood T cell repertoires in COVID-19. Study-wide background: Samples of COVID-19 (acute and convalescent) were obtained from the United States, Italy and Spain. The analysed material was cDNA or gDNA that came from T cells, B-cell-depleted T cells, or PBMCs.

Original processing methods: Amplification of reference gene primers was used by the study to estimate nucleated cell counts. Sequencing used immunoSEQ multiplex PCR; TCRdb keeps in-frame clones, though not all of them. The D gene and trimming were derived from the DNA, and the V and J assignments and clone size from that table. There are approximately 280,000 clones in the sample; approximately 85% occur only once, and 11% lies in the top ten. The clonotype comes from a woman aged 70 to 79 with acute or convalescent COVID-19. Specimen: peripheral blood. The rearrangement joins TRBV2 to TRBJ1-1; 11 nucleotides line up with TRBD1. CDR3 residues: CAGGTGGLNTEAFF. For the CDR3, the DNA is TGTGCCGGAGGGACAGGGGGGCTGAACACTGAAGCTTTCTTT.